This T cell receptor beta chain came from a study of T cells after yellow fever vaccination. Across the study: For low cell numbers, libraries were made with SMART-Seq v4 Ultra Low Input. Study-wide findings and caveats: Highly abundant clonotypes carried over from the bulk population could end up in FACS-sorted repertoires as contaminants.

As concerns this clonotype: The target antigen is unknown.

The CDR3 contains 17 residues. CDR1 and CDR2 (germline): MNHNS, SASEGT. V lost 5 bases and J 1 base, leaving 18 bases between the germline ends. TCRdb redid the calling of the 5' RACE reads with MiXCR, one entry per CDR3 protein. The profile shows about 360,000 distinct CDR3 sequences, approximately 5.7% of them singletons. The V and J genes are TRBV6-1 and TRBJ2-4; TRBD2 might be the D (5 bases). The source was PBMCs, collected 5 days after the yellow fever booster vaccination. The TCR sequence derives from a man aged 30 to 39 who received the YFV17D yellow fever vaccine. CDR3 DNA sequence: TGTGCCAGCAGTCCGATTTCTAGCAGTGAGGCCAAAAACATTCAGTACTTC. Its translation: CASSPISSSEAKNIQYF.